These 25 T cell receptor beta chains originate from one sample sequenced in a study of T-cell memory formation after mild COVID-19. TCRdb re-called the 5' RACE reads with MiXCR, one entry per CDR3 protein. The sample lists 120,000 to 150,000 distinct CDR3 sequences, 11% to 15% seen once, with around 30% in the top ten. Source material: PBMCs or a T cell subset sorted from them (not recorded which). The receptors derive from an adult woman who had mild COVID-19 (a few samples of this study predate the infection). Cell type and time point are not known.

In its sample, this clonotype was seen a few times. The gene calls are TRBV4-2 and TRBJ2-3; TRBD2 agrees at 8 bases. The junction had 13 bases not matched to a gene; V was cut back by 0 bases and J by 5 bases. Germline CDR1 LGHNA, CDR2 YNFKEQ. The CDR3 is 18 residues long. This chain's CDR3 is CASSQELRGLGVRDTQYF. The CDR3 coding sequence is TGTGCCAGCAGCCAAGAGTTAAGGGGACTAGGGGTGAGAGATACGCAGTATTTT.

This clonotype was found a few times. The rearrangement joins TRBV30 to TRBJ1-1, with D unresolved. Germline assignment: CDR1 GTSNPN and CDR2 SVGIG (reference sequence). With 1 base removed from V and 6 bases from J, the gap between germline ends came to 9 bases. The CDR3 consists of 12 residues. The CDR3, as DNA: TGTGCCTGGAGTGCCCCTGGCGCTGAAGCTTTCTTT. It codes for CAWSAPGAEAFF.

This chain joins TRBV7-6 and TRBJ1-2; weak D call: TRBD1 (5 bases). This CDR3 has 15 residues. The germline CDR1 and CDR2 sequences are SGHVS and FNYEAQ. V gave up 2 bases and J gave up 2 bases, with 12 bases separating them. CDR3: CASSLSTGVNYGYTF. CDR3 nucleotide sequence: TGTGCCAGCAGCTTAAGCACGGGGGTGAACTATGGCTACACCTTC. The full variable domain, completed using reference TRBV7-6 and TRBJ1-2, is GAGVSQSPRYKVTKRGQDVALRCDPISGHVSLYWYRQALGQGPEFLTYFNYEAQQDKSGLPNDRFSAERPEGSISTLTIQRTEQRDSAMYRCASSLSTGVNYGYTFGSGTRLTVV.

CDR3 amino acids: CAISEWQGAIYEQYF. The CDR3 nucleotides are TGTGCCATCAGTGAGTGGCAGGGGGCTATCTACGAGCAGTACTTC. This chain links TRBV10-3 with TRBJ2-7, with 8 bases lining up with TRBD1. From germline, CDR1 is ENHRY and CDR2 SYGVKD. The length of the CDR3 is 15 residues. The trim removed 1 base at V and 3 bases at J, leaving 5 bases unmatched.

This clonotype turned up a few times. The rearrangement uses TRBV27 and TRBJ2-7, with no clear D. The germline CDR1 and CDR2 sequences are MNHEY and SMNVEV (reference sequence). There are 14 residues in the CDR3. V lost 1 base, J lost 3 bases, and 10 bases lay in between. Written as DNA, the CDR3 is TGTGCCAGCAGTTTATTTTGGCGGAACTACGAGCAGTACTTC. Protein product: CASSLFWRNYEQYF.

This clonotype was detected only a few times. V usage is TRBV2 and J usage is TRBJ2-1, with D tentatively TRBD1 or TRBD2 (5 bases each). V lost 1 base to trimming and J lost 3 bases, with 16 bases between them. The CDR3 has 17 residues. The V gene's germline CDR1 is SNHLY and CDR2 FYNNEI. CDR3 sequence: CASSEVPRAGSYNEQFF. The CDR3 DNA follows: TGTGCCAGCAGTGAAGTCCCCCGGGCAGGGAGCTACAATGAGCAGTTCTTC.

The chain carries TRBV9 and TRBJ2-7, with 8 bases identical to TRBD1. V lost 1 base to trimming and J lost 5 bases; unmatched junction nucleotides: 11. CDR1 SGDLS and CDR2 YYNGEE come from the germline V gene. This CDR3 region has 16 residues. In DNA, the CDR3 is TGTGCCAGCAGCGTACAAAGTCCGGCAGGGGGCCACGAGCAGTACTTC. Protein product: CASSVQSPAGGHEQYF.

The V and J genes are TRBV9 and TRBJ1-1, with TRBD1 matching 8 bases. V gave up 0 bases and J gave up 5 bases; unmatched junction bases: 12. Germline V gives CDR1 SGDLS, CDR2 YYNGEE. This CDR3 contains 17 residues. CDR3 sequence: CASSVVMENRGLTEAFF. The CDR3 nucleotides read TGTGCCAGCAGCGTAGTGATGGAGAACAGGGGGTTAACTGAAGCTTTCTTT.

This clonotype was recorded a few times. The chain carries TRBV27 and TRBJ2-3, with TRBD2 matching over 7 bases. Trimming at V came to 4 bases and at J to 0 bases, leaving 7 bases not matched to a gene. Germline V gene data show CDR1 as MNHEY and CDR2 as SMNVEV (reference sequence). The length of the CDR3 is 16 residues. The CDR3 nucleotides read TGTGCCAGCAGTTCCGGACTAGTCCCTAGCACAGATACGCAGTATTTT. Protein product: CASSSGLVPSTDTQYF.

The chain joins TRBV7-3 to TRBJ2-1, with D maybe TRBD2 (5 bases). Germline assignment: CDR1 SGHTA and CDR2 FQGTGA. V gave up 3 bases and J gave up 3 bases, with 9 bases separating them. The CDR3 spans 14 residues. In DNA, the CDR3 is TGTGCCAGCAGCTTCGGAGGCTACTACAATGAGCAGTTCTTC. Translated: CASSFGGYYNEQFF.

The rearrangement links TRBV30 to TRBJ2-7; D not resolved. Germline V lookup: CDR1 GTSNPN, CDR2 SVGIG (reference sequence). V was shortened by 2 bases and J by 4 bases, with 6 bases between the two germline ends. There are 11 residues in the CDR3. The DNA of the CDR3 is TGTGCCTGGAGTTCCTTGTACGAGCAGTACTTC. It encodes CAWSSLYEQYF.

V and J are TRBV12-3 or TRBV12-4 and TRBJ2-1; TRBD1 agrees at 7 bases. The CDR3 totals 14 residues. V lost 4 bases, J lost 7 bases, and 7 bases stayed unmatched. CDR3 in amino acids: CASSYTGVANEQFF. CDR3 nucleotides: TGTGCCAGCAGTTATACAGGGGTTGCGAATGAGCAGTTCTTC.

This chain uses TRBV7-2 with TRBJ1-5; no definite D call. The CDR3 sequence is 13 residues long. Germline CDR1 and CDR2: SGHTA and FQGNSA. V shed 2 bases and J shed 4 bases, with 6 bases lying between them. In DNA, the CDR3 is TGTGCCAGCAGCTTACTCAGGAATCAGCCCCAGCATTTT. Its translation is CASSLLRNQPQHF.

This clonotype was observed at least ten times. The chain is built from TRBV27 and TRBJ2-1, with D uncertain. Germline V gene lookup returns CDR1 MNHEY and CDR2 SMNVEV (reference sequence). The CDR3 is made up of 13 amino acids. V was shortened by 3 bases and J by 4 bases, with 7 bases between the two germline ends. Here the CDR3 DNA reads TGTGCCAGCAGTTTGTCGACGTACAATGAGCAGTTCTTC. It yields the protein CASSLSTYNEQFF.

This chain connects TRBV7-9 to TRBJ2-5; 10 positions match TRBD1. With V trimmed by 5 bases and J by 4 bases, 7 bases remained unmatched. In germline, CDR1 is SEHNR, CDR2 FQNEAQ (reference sequence). The CDR3 contains 15 residues. The CDR3 bases are TGTGCCAGCAGCCCTCGACAGGGGGCCGCAGAGACCCAGTACTTC. This translates into CASSPRQGAAETQYF.

The V gene is TRBV7-6, the J gene TRBJ2-3, with D tentatively TRBD2 (6 bases). The V and J ends lost 2 bases and 6 bases respectively, with 21 bases between them. The germline V gene has CDR1 SGHVS and CDR2 FNYEAQ. The CDR3 is 17 amino acids. As DNA, the CDR3 is TGTGCCAGCAGCTTATTCTCGCAACTAGCCCTCGGGGATACGCAGTATTTT. It codes for CASSLFSQLALGDTQYF.

There are a few counts of this clonotype. V gene TRBV6-2 or TRBV6-3 combines with J gene TRBJ2-7, with TRBD2 identical over 12 bases. This CDR3 spans 17 amino acids. The germline gives CDR1 MNHEY, CDR2 SVGEGT. Losses at the gene ends were 2 bases for V and 0 bases for J; bases not matched to a gene: 5. The CDR3 region has the DNA TGTGCCAGCAGTTACGGACTAGCGGGACCTAGCTCCTACGAGCAGTACTTC. Translating it yields CASSYGLAGPSSYEQYF.

The rearrangement links TRBV4-1 to TRBJ2-1, with TRBD2 matching over 10 bases. From germline, CDR1 is MGHRA and CDR2 YSYEKL. This CDR3 spans 16 amino acids. The V gene end was trimmed by 0 bases and the J gene end by 8 bases; junction bases not matched to a gene: 7. The CDR3 spells CASSQEVSSGSDEQFF. CDR3 DNA: TGCGCCAGCAGCCAAGAAGTATCTAGCGGGAGCGATGAGCAGTTCTTC.

This clonotype was found a few times. V gene TRBV9 combines with J gene TRBJ2-3, with D possibly being TRBD1 or TRBD2 (7 bases each). The CDR3 has 17 residues. Germline V gives CDR1 SGDLS, CDR2 YYNGEE. The ends were cut back, 0 bases at V and 4 bases at J, with 18 bases in the middle. CDR3 DNA: TGTGCCAGCAGCGTAGCTACAGGGGCTAGCGGAGCAGATACGCAGTATTTT. It encodes CASSVATGASGADTQYF.

This clonotype has just a few counts. The chain recombines TRBV7-9 with TRBJ1-2; possibly TRBD1 for D (6 bases). Germline CDR1 is SEHNR and CDR2 is FQNEAQ (reference sequence). This CDR3 is built from 14 residues. V was pared by 6 bases and J by 8 bases, with 19 bases between. The DNA of the CDR3 is TGTGCCAGCAGTCCTAAGGCCGGGACAAACGGCTACACCTTC. The encoded protein is CASSPKAGTNGYTF.

This clonotype showed up just a few times. The chain has TRBV27 and TRBJ2-7, with 7 positions matching TRBD1. This CDR3 comprises 12 residues. After removal of 6 bases from V and 5 bases from J, the junction contained 4 bases not matched to a gene. Germline CDR1 and CDR2: MNHEY and SMNVEV (reference sequence). The CDR3 sequence is CASSTGVHEQYF. For the CDR3, the DNA is TGTGCCAGCAGCACAGGGGTCCACGAGCAGTACTTC.

There are a few counts of this clonotype. J is TRBJ2-7 and V is TRBV4-3, with a possible D match to TRBD2 (6 bases). Trimming removed 4 bases at V and 5 bases at J, with 12 bases between. CDR1 is LGHNA, CDR2 YSLEER, per germline. This CDR3 spans 13 amino acids. The CDR3 bases are TGCGCCAGCAGCCCGGGACTTCCTCACGAGCAGTACTTC. Amino acids: CASSPGLPHEQYF.

There are many counts of this clonotype. DNA of the CDR3: TGTGCCAGCAGCTCCATGGGGGGAGGCACAGATACGCAGTATTTT. Amino acids: CASSSMGGGTDTQYF. V gene TRBV7-8 combines with J gene TRBJ2-3; D may be TRBD2 (6 bases). The CDR3 consists of 15 residues. The V gene's germline CDR1 is SGHVS and CDR2 FQNEAQ. V was pared by 4 bases and J by 1 base, with 12 bases between.

In this sample, this clonotype turned up a few times. V and J are TRBV7-9 and TRBJ2-3; D possibly corresponds to TRBD2 (5 bases). From germline, CDR1 is SEHNR and CDR2 FQNEAQ (reference sequence). With 5 bases removed from V and 5 bases from J, the gap between germline ends came to 14 bases. This CDR3 spans 14 amino acids. The CDR3 here is CASSRGMMGDTQYF. CDR3 DNA: TGTGCCAGCAGCCGAGGGATGATGGGAGATACGCAGTATTTT. The full variable domain, its missing parts supplied by reference TRBV7-9 and TRBJ2-3, is DTGVSQNPRHKITKRGQNVTFRCDPISEHNRLYWYRQTLGQGPEFLTYFQNEAQLEKSRLLSDRFSAERPKGSFSTLEIQRTEQGDSAMYLCASSRGMMGDTQYFGPGTRLTVL.

V is TRBV24-1 and J is TRBJ2-7; 9 bases align to TRBD1. Germline V CDR1 and CDR2: KGHDR, SFDVKD. The junction had 7 bases not matched to a gene; V was cut back by 5 bases and J by 0 bases. This CDR3 spans 16 amino acids. Here the CDR3 reads CATSAKQGASSYEQYF. CDR3 DNA: TGTGCCACCAGTGCTAAACAGGGGGCTAGCTCCTACGAGCAGTACTTC.